The 8 T cell receptor beta chains below all came from one sample that was sequenced in a study of early T cells in non-severe SARS-CoV-2 infection. Via MiXCR, TCRdb re-called the 5' RACE reads, giving one row per CDR3 protein. The sample has 65,000 to 75,000 distinct CDR3 sequences; around a tenth are singletons. Sequenced: whole blood. Receptors originate from an adult who was a healthcare worker with PCR-confirmed SARS-CoV-2 infection or an uninfected control (not recorded which).

This clonotype appeared a few times. Mismatch with germline at one junction end may stem from a read error. V usage is TRBV7-7 and J usage is TRBJ1-1, with unresolved D. CDR1 and CDR2 (germline): SSHAT, FNYEAQ (reference sequence). The CDR3 is 13 residues long. The chain's CDR3 is CASSSSRDTEAFF. Written as DNA, the CDR3 is TGTGCTAGCAGCTCGAGTAGGGACACTGAAGCTTTCTTT.

At least ten counts were recorded for this clonotype. The chain has TRBV7-6 and TRBJ2-5; D gene unclear. CDR1 is SGHVS, CDR2 FNYEAQ, per germline. The CDR3 consists of 14 residues. V lost 1 base and J lost 2, with 8 bases in between. CDR3 sequence reads: CASSLGLQQETQYF. Written as DNA, the CDR3 is TGTGCCAGCAGCTTAGGGCTACAACAAGAGACCCAGTACTTC. Combining the CDR3 with reference TRBV7-6 and TRBJ2-5 gives the whole variable domain GAGVSQSPRYKVTKRGQDVALRCDPISGHVSLYWYRQALGQGPEFLTYFNYEAQQDKSGLPNDRFSAERPEGSISTLTIQRTEQRDSAMYRCASSLGLQQETQYFGPGTRLLVL.

This clonotype was recorded at least ten times. The chain is built from TRBV6-5 and TRBJ1-1; D remains unclear. Germline V CDR1 and CDR2: MNHEY, SVGAGI. Trimming shortened V by 2 bases and J by 2 bases, and 12 bases separated the two germline ends. The CDR3 consists of 15 residues. CDR3 loop: CASSYGRAENTEAFF. The CDR3 DNA sequence: TGTGCCAGCAGTTACGGGAGGGCAGAAAACACTGAAGCTTTCTTT.

This clonotype was recorded at least ten times. The chain carries TRBV3-1 and TRBJ2-1, with D hard to call. Trimming pared 5 bases from V and 4 bases from J, leaving 9 bases between. The germline V gene has CDR1 LGHDT and CDR2 YNNKEL (reference sequence). CDR3 length: 13 residues. The CDR3 coding sequence is TGTGCCAGCAGCTCACGTACGTACAATGAGCAGTTCTTC. Amino acid sequence: CASSSRTYNEQFF.

The table lists this clonotype with many counts. The rearrangement links TRBV6-2 or TRBV6-3 to TRBJ1-5, with D perhaps TRBD1 (5 bases). This CDR3 region has 15 residues. Looked up from germline, CDR1 is MNHEY and CDR2 is SVGEGT. V lost 7 bases, J lost 0 bases, and 13 bases lay in between. The CDR3 region has the DNA TGTGCCAGCACCGGGCGGGGACTTAGCAATCAGCCCCAGCATTTT. Its protein is CASTGRGLSNQPQHF.

This clonotype showed up many times. This chain uses TRBV6-5 with TRBJ1-2, with D maybe TRBD1 (5 bases). Trimming stripped 5 bases from V and 0 bases from J, with 10 bases between. Germline V gene lookup returns CDR1 MNHEY and CDR2 SVGAGI. The CDR3 spans 14 residues. The CDR3 region is CASSPRAANYGYTF. The CDR3 coding sequence is TGTGCCAGCAGTCCCAGGGCCGCTAACTATGGCTACACCTTC.

The V call is TRBV5-1, the J call TRBJ2-1, with no clear D. The ends were cut back, 7 bases at V and 5 bases at J, with 16 bases in the middle. CDR1 and CDR2 from the germline V gene are SGHRS and YFSETQ. CDR3 size: 14 residues. CDR3 region: CASVKDPWDNEQFF. In DNA form, the CDR3 reads TGCGCCAGCGTTAAGGACCCTTGGGACAATGAGCAGTTCTTC.

This clonotype was detected many times. The J gene is TRBJ2-3, the V gene TRBV7-6; TRBD2 matches 16 bases. The CDR3 runs 19 residues. The trim removed 4 bases at V and 6 bases at J, leaving 13 bases unmatched. Germline CDR1 reads SGHVS; CDR2 reads FNYEAQ. The CDR3 is CASSWGLAGGPSRPDTQYF. The CDR3 bases are TGTGCCAGCAGCTGGGGACTAGCGGGAGGGCCTAGTAGACCCGATACGCAGTATTTT.